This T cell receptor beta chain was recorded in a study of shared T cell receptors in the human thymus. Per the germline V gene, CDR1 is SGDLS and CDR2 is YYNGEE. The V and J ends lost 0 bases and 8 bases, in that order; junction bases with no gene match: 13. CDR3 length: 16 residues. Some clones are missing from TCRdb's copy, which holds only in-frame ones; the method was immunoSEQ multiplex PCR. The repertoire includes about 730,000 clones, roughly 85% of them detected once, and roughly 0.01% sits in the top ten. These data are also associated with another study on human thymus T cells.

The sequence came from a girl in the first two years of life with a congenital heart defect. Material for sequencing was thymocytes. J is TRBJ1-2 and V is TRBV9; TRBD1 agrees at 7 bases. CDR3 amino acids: CASSVALHGTVTGYTF. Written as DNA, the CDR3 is TGTGCCAGCAGCGTAGCCCTCCACGGGACAGTTACGGGCTACACCTTC.